The 18 T cell receptor beta chains below come from one sample, sequenced in a study of shared clonotypes between healthy human individuals. Data came from immunoSEQ multiplex PCR; TCRdb stores just in-frame clones and leaves some out. This sample has about 2.3 million clones; roughly 90% occur once, and the top ten carry about 0.41%. The sample comprised naive CD4+ T cells from PBMCs. Subset meaning: CD45RA+ positively selected. Receptors were obtained from a man younger than 35 in good health. Some clones in this sample may be carry-over from other donors' samples.

This clone was recorded a few times. The chain employs TRBV9 and TRBJ1-4, with 7 bases fitting TRBD1. This CDR3 spans 16 amino acids. Germline V gene data show CDR1 as SGDLS and CDR2 as YYNGEE. J lost 7 bases, V lost 4 bases, and 13 bases had no gene match. CDR3 in amino acids: CASSLRTGGEGEKLFF. Here the CDR3 DNA reads TGTGCCAGCAGCCTAAGGACAGGTGGAGAAGGTGAAAAACTGTTTTTT.

This clone was seen only once. V is TRBV9 and J is TRBJ2-2, with no clear D. CDR1 and CDR2 (germline): SGDLS, YYNGEE. The CDR3 loop spans 14 amino acids. Trimming cost V 0 bases and J 7 bases, with 10 bases left between them. The CDR3 loop reads CASSVASGRGELFF. CDR3 DNA sequence: TGTGCCAGCAGCGTAGCGTCAGGACGCGGGGAGCTGTTTTTT. Together with reference TRBV9 and TRBJ2-2, the CDR3 gives the full variable domain: DSGVTQTPKHLITATGQRVTLRCSPRSGDLSVYWYQQSLDQGLQFLIQYYNGEERAKGNILERFSAQQFPDLHSELNLSSLELGDSALYFCASSVASGRGELFFGEGSRLTVL.

CDR3 amino acids: CASSLAGSSKQFF. The CDR3 bases are TGCGCCAGCAGCTTGGCCGGTTCCTCAAAGCAGTTCTTC. The rearrangement links TRBV5-1 to TRBJ2-1; unclear D gene. V dropped 0 bases and J dropped 11 bases, with 12 bases sitting between them. Germline assignment: CDR1 SGHRS and CDR2 YFSETQ. The CDR3 has 13 amino acids.

V gene TRBV9 combines with J gene TRBJ2-2; tentatively, D is TRBD1 (6 bases). This CDR3 has 17 residues. Between the trimmed V and J ends, which lost 4 bases and 1 base, there was a span of 17 bases. The germline gives CDR1 SGDLS, CDR2 YYNGEE. The CDR3 region has the DNA TGTGCCAGCAGCCTGAGCAGGGGTAGCGAGAACACCGGGGAGCTGTTTTTT. It codes for CASSLSRGSENTGELFF.

This chain joins TRBV29-1 and TRBJ2-5; 9 bases agree with TRBD1. After removal of 6 bases from V and 1 base from J, the junction contained 6 bases not matched to a gene. The germline CDR1 and CDR2 sequences are SQVTM and ANQGSEA. This CDR3 contains 14 residues. The CDR3 bases are TGCAGCGTCCGGGACAGGGTAATCCAAGAGACCCAGTACTTC. Protein sequence: CSVRDRVIQETQYF.

The chain is built from TRBV10-3 and TRBJ2-1; TRBD2 matches at 14 bases. Germline V gives CDR1 ENHRY, CDR2 SYGVKD. The CDR3 length is 16 residues. V lost 10 bases to trimming and J lost 9 bases; unmatched junction nucleotides: 14. Written as DNA, the CDR3 is TGTGCCACAAAGACTAGCGGGAGGGCCAGTTCCGTTGAGCAGTTCTTC. Translation: CATKTSGRASSVEQFF.

This chain connects TRBV30 to TRBJ2-5, with a weak D call TRBD1 (5 bases). The V gene lost 2 bases and the J gene lost 5 bases, with 24 bases spanning the gap. Germline V gives CDR1 GTSNPN, CDR2 SVGIG (reference sequence). The CDR3 is made up of 17 amino acids. CDR3 DNA: TGTGCCTGGAGTTTGAGACAGCTTCGTCCGTCGTGGGAGACCCAGTACTTC. Translated, it gives CAWSLRQLRPSWETQYF.

About this clone itself: This may be a read error: a much more frequent sequence differs by one nucleotide. This chain joins TRBV27 and TRBJ2-7; no clear D gene. Germline V lookup: CDR1 MNHEY, CDR2 SMNVEV (reference sequence). This CDR3 contains 10 residues. V lost 5 bases and J 3 bases, leaving 2 bases between the germline ends. CDR3 nucleotides: TGTGCCAGCAGTGGCTACGAGCAGTACTTC. The encoded protein is CASSGYEQYF.

The chain uses TRBV6-6 and TRBJ2-5, with D possibly being TRBD1 (5 bases). Looked up from germline, CDR1 is MNHNY and CDR2 is SVGAGI (reference sequence). The CDR3 has 16 amino acids. Between the trimmed V and J ends, which lost 8 bases and 2 bases, there was a span of 21 bases. CDR3 in DNA: TGTGCCAGCGATCCAAGGGCAGGGTCGGCGCAAGAGACCCAGTACTTC. Amino acids: CASDPRAGSAQETQYF.

The CDR3 coding sequence is TGTGCCAGCAGCCAGGGCGGGGCTACGTCCTACGAGCAGTACTTC. It codes for CASSQGGATSYEQYF. The gene calls are TRBV28 and TRBJ2-7; TRBD2 might be the D (6 bases). The germline CDR1 and CDR2 sequences are MDHEN and SYDVKM. The CDR3 sequence is 15 residues long. V was clipped by 6 bases and J by 1 base, with 16 bases between them.

This rearrangement joins TRBV6-6 to TRBJ2-1; a possible D gene is TRBD1 (5 bases). Trimming took off 5 bases at V and 11 bases at J, with 16 bases between the two ends. The CDR3 totals 13 residues. In germline, CDR1 is MNHNY, CDR2 SVGAGI (reference sequence). CDR3 in amino acids: CASSVRTGEKQFF. Written as DNA, the CDR3 is TGTGCCAGCAGTGTCCGAACAGGAGAAAAGCAGTTCTTC.

The chain carries TRBV27 and TRBJ2-7, with TRBD1 identical over 10 bases. Germline CDR1 is MNHEY and CDR2 is SMNVEV (reference sequence). Trimming removed 4 bases from V and 4 bases from J; junction bases left unmatched: 13. The CDR3 covers 17 residues. The CDR3 nucleotides are TGTGCCAGCAGTTCCTCCCTGAGGGGACAGGGGAGGTACGAGCAGTACTTC. It is translated as CASSSSLRGQGRYEQYF.

The rearrangement uses TRBV18 and TRBJ2-1; the D is unclear. Trimming left V 0 bases short and J 0 bases short, with 6 bases between. The CDR3 extends over 15 amino acids. The germline V gene has CDR1 KGHSH and CDR2 LQKENI. The CDR3: CASSPPSSSYNEQFF. CDR3 DNA sequence: TGTGCCAGCTCACCACCTTCTAGCTCCTACAATGAGCAGTTCTTC.

The chain employs TRBV2 and TRBJ2-1; TRBD2 agrees at 8 bases. The CDR3 loop spans 15 amino acids. V trimming: 6 bases; J trimming: 1 base; junction bases outside the gene matches: 5. Germline assignment: CDR1 SNHLY and CDR2 FYNNEI. This CDR3 reads CASSGLALSYNEQFF. In DNA form, the CDR3 reads TGTGCCAGCAGCGGACTAGCTCTGTCCTACAATGAGCAGTTCTTC. The variable domain in full, completed from reference TRBV2 and TRBJ2-1, reads EPEVTQTPSHQVTQMGQEVILRCVPISNHLYFYWYRQILGQKVEFLVSFYNNEISEKSEIFDDQFSVERPDGSNFTLKIRSTKLEDSAMYFCASSGLALSYNEQFFGPGTRLTVL.

This rearrangement joins TRBV27 to TRBJ1-2; 7 bases agree with TRBD1. V lost 8 bases, J lost 4 bases, and 4 bases stayed unmatched. CDR1 is MNHEY and CDR2 is SMNVEV in the germline V gene (reference sequence). CDR3 length equals 12 residues. The CDR3 DNA is TGTGCCAGCGGCCGGGACAGCTATGGCTACACCTTC. It is translated as CASGRDSYGYTF.

The chain combines TRBV19 with TRBJ2-1; possibly TRBD2 for D (6 bases). Germline CDR1 and CDR2: LNHDA and SQIVND (reference sequence). Trimming removed 0 bases at V and 8 bases at J, with 11 bases between. The length of the CDR3 is 14 residues. CDR3 region: CASSIEGSGDEQFF. The CDR3 DNA sequence: TGTGCCAGTAGTATAGAGGGGTCGGGGGATGAGCAGTTCTTC.

The chain combines TRBV7-2 with TRBJ2-3; either TRBD1 or TRBD2 may fit D (6 bases each). V was pared by 0 bases and J by 6 bases, with 13 bases between. Germline values: CDR1 SGHTA, CDR2 FQGNSA. CDR3 length: 15 residues. CDR3 sequence reads: CASSLALGGPDTQYF. DNA for the CDR3: TGTGCCAGCAGCTTAGCACTTGGGGGGCCTGATACGCAGTATTTT. Supplemented by reference TRBV7-2 and TRBJ2-3, the full variable domain reads GAGVSQSPSNKVTEKGKDVELRCDPISGHTALYWYRQSLGQGLEFLIYFQGNSAPDKSGLPSDRFSAERTGGSVSTLTIQRTQQEDSAVYLCASSLALGGPDTQYFGPGTRLTVL.

Here the CDR3 reads CATGASGSKTDTQYF. CDR3 bases: TGTGCCACGGGGGCTAGCGGGAGTAAAACAGATACGCAGTATTTT. The V gene is TRBV2, the J gene TRBJ2-3, with 10 bases fitting TRBD2. This CDR3 comprises 15 residues. Germline loops: CDR1 SNHLY, CDR2 FYNNEI. After removal of 10 bases from V and 3 bases from J, the junction contained 10 bases not matched to a gene.